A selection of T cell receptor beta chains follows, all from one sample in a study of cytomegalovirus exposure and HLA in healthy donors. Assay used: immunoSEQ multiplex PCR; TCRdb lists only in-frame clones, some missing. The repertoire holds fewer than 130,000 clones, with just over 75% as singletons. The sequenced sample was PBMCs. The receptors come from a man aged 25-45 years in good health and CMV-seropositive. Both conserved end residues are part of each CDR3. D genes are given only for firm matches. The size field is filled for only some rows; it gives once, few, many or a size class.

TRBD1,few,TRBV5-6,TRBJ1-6,TGTGCCAGCAGCTTGGGGCAGGGACAGCAAAATTCACCCCTCCACTTT,CASSLGQGQQNSPLHF
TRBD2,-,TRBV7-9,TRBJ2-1,TGTGCCAGCAGCGGAGGGACTAGCCATTCTCTGGAGCAGTTCTTC,CASSGGTSHSLEQFF
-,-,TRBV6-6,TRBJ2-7,TGTGCCAGCAGTGCGGGGCACGGGGCCTACGAGCAGTACTTC,CASSAGHGAYEQYF
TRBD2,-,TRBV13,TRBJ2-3,TGTGCCAGCAGCTTAGGGGCTAGCGGGGTCACAGATACGCAGTATTTT,CASSLGASGVTDTQYF
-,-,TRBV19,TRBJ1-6,TGTGCCAGTAGTATGGGCACAGGAAGGGACTATAATTCACCCCTCCACTTT,CASSMGTGRDYNSPLHF
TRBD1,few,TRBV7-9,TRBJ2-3,TGTGCCAGCAGCTTAAGTGGACAGGGGCACACAGATACGCAGTATTTT,CASSLSGQGHTDTQYF
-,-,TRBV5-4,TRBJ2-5,TGTGCCAGCAGCCCGCCTGCGGGAGAGACCCAGTACTTC,CASSPPAGETQYF
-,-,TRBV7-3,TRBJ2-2,TGTGCCAGCAGCCGTGGCCACGGGCGGGGGCTCACCGGGGAGCTGTTTTTT,CASSRGHGRGLTGELFF
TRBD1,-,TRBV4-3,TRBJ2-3,TGCGCCAGCAGCCAAGGGGCTGGGGGGACAGGGGGCGCAAATACGCAGTATTTT,CASSQGAGGTGGANTQYF
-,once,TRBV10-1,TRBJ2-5,TGCGCCAACGAATTCCGTGAGCCACAAGAGACCCAGTACTTC,CANEFREPQETQYF
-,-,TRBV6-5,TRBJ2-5,TGTGCCAGCAGTTACGGGCTGGGCGTTGAGACCCAGTACTTC,CASSYGLGVETQYF
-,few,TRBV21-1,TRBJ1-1,TGTGCCAGCAGCACGACCGTCGACAGGGAAGGTTTTGAAGCTTTCTTT,CASSTTVDREGFEAFF
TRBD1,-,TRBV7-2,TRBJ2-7,TGTGCCAGCAGCTTAGCGACAGGGGTTTTCTACGAGCAGTACTTC,CASSLATGVFYEQYF
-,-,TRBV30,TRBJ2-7,TGTGCCTGGAGTCCGGGGACAAACCCCTACGAGCAGTACTTC,CAWSPGTNPYEQYF
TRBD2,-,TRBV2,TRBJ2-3,TGTGCCAGCAGTGTAGCGGGGGGGCCTGTTGATACGCAGTATTTT,CASSVAGGPVDTQYF
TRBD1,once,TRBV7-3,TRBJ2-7,TGTGCCAGCAGCTTACAGGGGGACGAGCAGTACTTC,CASSLQGDEQYF
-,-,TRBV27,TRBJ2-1,TGTGCCAGCAGTTTATCGCATCAGAGGTCCTACAATGAGCAGTTCTTC,CASSLSHQRSYNEQFF
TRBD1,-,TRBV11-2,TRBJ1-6,TGTGCCAGCAGCCTAACAGGGGGCGCGTATTCACCCCTCCACTTT,CASSLTGGAYSPLHF
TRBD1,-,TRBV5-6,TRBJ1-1,TGTGCCAGCAGCCCAGGGACAGGCCCAACTGACACTGAAGCTTTCTTT,CASSPGTGPTDTEAFF
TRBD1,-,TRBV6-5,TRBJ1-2,TGTGCCAGCAGTTATCGGGACAGTCTTAACTATGGCTACACCTTC,CASSYRDSLNYGYTF
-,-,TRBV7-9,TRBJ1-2,TGTGCCAGCAGCCTTACAGGGTGGGGTGGCTACACCTTC,CASSLTGWGGYTF
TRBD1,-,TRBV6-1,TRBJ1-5,TGTGCCAGCTGTGACGACAGGGGAAGGGGAGTTTGCAATCAGCCCCAGCATTTT,CASCDDRGRGVCNQPQHF
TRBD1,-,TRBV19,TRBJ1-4,TGTGCCAGTAGGCCAGGGACAGGGGGAATGACGGATGAAAAACTGTTTTTT,CASRPGTGGMTDEKLFF
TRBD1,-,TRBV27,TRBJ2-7,TGTGCCAGCAGCTCCAGGACAGGGGTACACGAGCAGTACTTC,CASSSRTGVHEQYF
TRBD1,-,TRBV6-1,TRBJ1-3,TGTGCCAGCAGTGGGACAGGCATCTTCTCTGGAAACACCATATATTTT,CASSGTGIFSGNTIYF
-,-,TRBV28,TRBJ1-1,TGTGCCAGCAGTTTTGGGGGGGACACTGAAGCTTTCTTT,CASSFGGDTEAFF
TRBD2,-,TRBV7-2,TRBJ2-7,TGTGCCAGCAGCGCGACTAGCGGGGGCCCGCGCGAGCAGTACTTC,CASSATSGGPREQYF
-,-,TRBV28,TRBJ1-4,TGTGCCCATGCCGAGGAAGGGGCTAGGGGTGAAAAACTGTTTTTT,CAHAEEGARGEKLFF
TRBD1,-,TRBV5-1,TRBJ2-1,TGCGCCAGCAGCTACGGACAGGGGGTCAACAATGAGCAGTTCTTC,CASSYGQGVNNEQFF
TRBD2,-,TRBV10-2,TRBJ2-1,TGCGCCAGCAGTGAGCCGGGGGGGGGCCACCACAATGAGCAGTTCTTC,CASSEPGGGHHNEQFF
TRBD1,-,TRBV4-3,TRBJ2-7,TGCGCCAGCAGCCGGGGGACAGCTTCCTACGAGCAGTACTTC,CASSRGTASYEQYF
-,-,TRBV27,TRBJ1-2,TGTGCCAGCAGTCCGACAGAAAACTATGGCTACACCTTC,CASSPTENYGYTF
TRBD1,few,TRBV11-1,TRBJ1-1,TGTGCCAGCAGCTCGAGACAGGGGGCCGGTGGGTGGTCCACTGAAGCTTTCTTT,CASSSRQGAGGWSTEAFF
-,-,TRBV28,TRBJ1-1,TGTGCCAGCAGTTCCCGGGGGGAGAGAGCTTTCTTT,CASSSRGERAFF
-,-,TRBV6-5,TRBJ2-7,TGTGCCAGCAGTCCCACCTCGACAGCCTACGAGCAGTACTTC,CASSPTSTAYEQYF
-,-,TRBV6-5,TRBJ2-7,TGTGCCAGCAGTTACAGTTTTGCACGGGACTACGAGCAGTACTTC,CASSYSFARDYEQYF
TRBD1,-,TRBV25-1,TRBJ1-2,TGTGCCAGCAGTGAATATAGGACAGGGGGTAATGGCTACACCTTC,CASSEYRTGGNGYTF
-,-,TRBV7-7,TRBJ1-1,TGTGCCAGCAGCACTGGAGAAGACACTGAAGCTTTCTTT,CASSTGEDTEAFF
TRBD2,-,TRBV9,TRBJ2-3,TGTGCCAGCAGCCCCGAGGGCGGGGGAGGCACAGATACGCAGTATTTT,CASSPEGGGGTDTQYF
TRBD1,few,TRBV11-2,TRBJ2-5,TGTGCCAGCAGCTCACAGGGGATCAGTGAGACCCAGTACTTC,CASSSQGISETQYF
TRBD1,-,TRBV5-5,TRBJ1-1,TGTGCCAGCAGCTTTGGGACAGGGGATACTGAAGCTTTCTTT,CASSFGTGDTEAFF
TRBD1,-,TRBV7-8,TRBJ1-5,TGTGCCAGCAGCGGGACAGACGATCAGCCCCAGCATTTT,CASSGTDDQPQHF
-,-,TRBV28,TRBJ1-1,TGTGCCAGCAGTTCCGGACAGACGAACACTGAAGCTTTCTTT,CASSSGQTNTEAFF
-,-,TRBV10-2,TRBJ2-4,TGCGCCAGCAGTGAGAACGGGGACGGGGGCATTCAGTACTTC,CASSENGDGGIQYF
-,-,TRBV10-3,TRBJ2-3,TGTGCCATCAGTGAAACGGGTTACCGCACAGATACGCAGTATTTT,CAISETGYRTDTQYF
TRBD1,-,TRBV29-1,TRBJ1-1,TGCAGCGTTGGGGGGACAGGGGGAGGGATAGATGAAGCTTTCTTT,CSVGGTGGGIDEAFF
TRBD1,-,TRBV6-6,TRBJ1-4,TGTGCCAGCAGCCGGACAGGGGCTAATGAAAAACTGTTTTTT,CASSRTGANEKLFF
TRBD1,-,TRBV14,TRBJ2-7,TGTGCCAGCGGACAGGGATACTACGAGCAGTACTTC,CASGQGYYEQYF
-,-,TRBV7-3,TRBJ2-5,TGTGCCAGCAGCTTAATCGGGTTAAGAGATGAGACCCAGTACTTC,CASSLIGLRDETQYF
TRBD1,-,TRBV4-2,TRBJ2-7,TGTGCCAGCAGCGGAGCCCCGGGACAGGGCTACGAGCAGTACTTC,CASSGAPGQGYEQYF
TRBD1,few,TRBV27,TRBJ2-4,TGTGCCAGCGGCTCCGGGACAGGGAAGAACATTCAGTACTTC,CASGSGTGKNIQYF
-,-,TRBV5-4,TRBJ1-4,TGTGCCAGCAGCTTGATTGAGGGACTGGGTAGGAGTGAACTGTTTTTT,CASSLIEGLGRSELFF
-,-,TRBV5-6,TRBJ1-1,TGTGCCAGCAGCTTGGAGGGGGGGCACACTGAAGCTTTCTTT,CASSLEGGHTEAFF